The T cell receptor (beta chain) described here comes from a study of blood T cells in healthy people across ages (dated by TCRdb to between 2014 and 2016). Background for the entire study: In model experiments, template switching captured about one uniquely barcoded TCR beta cDNA molecule for every two T cells. The study analyzed two additional independent replicas of 1 million unique cDNA reads from the same blood draw for two donors, one aged 18 to 29 and one aged 80 or older. To track age-related changes in TCR beta repertoire diversity, the study relied on deep sequencing normalized with unique cDNA molecular identifiers. Four age groups were formed from the donors: young (average approximately 15 years), middle-aged (approximately 42), aged (approximately 60) and long-lived (more than 75). To avoid experimental bias, donors of different ages were randomly spread across the sequencing lanes. What the authors observed across the whole study: Conclusive comparison of naive and antigen-experienced compartments was prevented by the profiling of bulk unsorted PBMCs. Compared with the aged group, the long-lived group had more naive CD4+ T cells, fewer expanded clones and increased TCR diversity, suggesting age selection. Total diversity estimates from one million sequenced T cells were considered lower bounds and underestimates. Observed TCR beta diversity per million T cells fell roughly linearly with age, and a significant reduction was already apparent by age approximately 41. The percentage of naive T cells measured by flow cytometry correlated strongly with observed TCR beta diversity. Donor CMV infection status was unknown, potentially confounding age-related changes in expanded clonotypes.

To prepare the library, 5' RACE was applied. Instrument used: Illumina HiSeq 2500. A second PCR of roughly 7 to 11 cycles was performed with a sample-barcoded 5' primer and a J-beta primer mix. Each TCR beta cDNA molecule received a unique molecular identifier from a template-switch 5' adaptor carrying 12 random nucleotides. At least 3 million CDR3-containing paired-end reads were obtained from each sample. The Mint cDNA synthesis kit, primed by a TRBC-specific oligonucleotide, was used to synthesize first-strand cDNA from all RNA. After uracil-DNA glycosylase treatment, a first 18-cycle PCR used universal primers M1SS and BC2_uni_R on all cDNA. The paper's data handling went like this. For normalization, 1 million high-quality reads, each with a distinct molecular identifier, were randomly selected from each sample. Instead of being binned into consensus sequences, reads that shared molecular identifiers were thrown out. MiTCR, run with a Q25 quality threshold and the strictest error-elimination algorithm, handled CDR3 identification, clonotype clustering and error correction. A nonparametric unseen species model with Euler transformation was used to estimate lower-bound total TCR beta diversity. TCRdb applied fastp at Q25 and MiXCR to the public reads, then kept only in-frame beta chains. Identical CDR3 protein sequences are pooled into one entry, listed with their most common genes and DNA. The V and J calls, along with clone size, are taken from TCRdb and not from the paper's own processing. This sample gives around 1.5 million distinct CDR3 sequences in total; roughly 30% of them show up just once. The ten largest clones add up to approximately 11% of the sample.

Spanning cysteine to phenylalanine, the CDR3 consists of 16 amino acids. Only the CDR3 DNA is retained, 48 bases long and in frame from the first base. Reading the germline V gene gives CDR1 MDHEN and CDR2 SYDVKM. Trimming costs V 5 bases and J 2 bases, and their ends lie 18 bases apart. Turning to this clonotype: No cognate antigen has been identified for it. No base quality values were provided; no much bigger clone lies one nucleotide off.

The donors were about 40 Caucasian individuals from Russia, aged roughly 6 to 100 years, who were systemically healthy. Roughly 10 milliliters of peripheral blood were collected from each donor into EDTA-treated Vacutainer tubes. Ficoll-Paque density-gradient centrifugation was used to isolate PBMCs, with at least 6.5 million per sample. Total RNA, at least 6 micrograms per sample, was extracted from PBMCs with Trizol reagent. For every donor, an aliquot of PBMCs went through flow cytometry to measure the percentages of naive CD45RAhigh/CD27high T cells. The rearranged chain carries TRBV28 and TRBJ1-2, with TRBD1 as a weak D call on 6 bases. Specimen: blood. The clonotype comes from a woman between 25 and 40 years old in good health. Here the CDR3 is given as CASSPTGRGQNYGYTF. In nucleotides, the sequence is TGTGCCAGCAGTCCAACTGGGCGGGGGCAAAACTATGGCTACACCTTC.